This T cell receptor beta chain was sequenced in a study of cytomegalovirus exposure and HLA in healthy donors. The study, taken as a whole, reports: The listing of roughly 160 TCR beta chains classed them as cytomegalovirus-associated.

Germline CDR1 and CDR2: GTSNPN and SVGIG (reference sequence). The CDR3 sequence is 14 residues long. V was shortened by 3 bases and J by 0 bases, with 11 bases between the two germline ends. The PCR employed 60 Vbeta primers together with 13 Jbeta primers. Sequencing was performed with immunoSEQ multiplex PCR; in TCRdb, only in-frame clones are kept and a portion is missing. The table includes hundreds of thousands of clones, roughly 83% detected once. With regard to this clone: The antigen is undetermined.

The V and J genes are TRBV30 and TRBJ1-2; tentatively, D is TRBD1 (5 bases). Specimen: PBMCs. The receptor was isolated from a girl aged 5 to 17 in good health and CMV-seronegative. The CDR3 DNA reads TGTGCCTGGAGGGTACCGACAGCTAACTATGGCTACACCTTC. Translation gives CAWRVPTANYGYTF. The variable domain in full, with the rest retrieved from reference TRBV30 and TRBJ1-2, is SQTIHQWPATLVQPVGSPLSLECTVEGTSNPNLYWYRQAAGRGLQLLFYSVGIGQISSEVPQNLSASRPQDRQFILSSKKLLLSDSGFYLCAWRVPTANYGYTFGSGTRLTVV.